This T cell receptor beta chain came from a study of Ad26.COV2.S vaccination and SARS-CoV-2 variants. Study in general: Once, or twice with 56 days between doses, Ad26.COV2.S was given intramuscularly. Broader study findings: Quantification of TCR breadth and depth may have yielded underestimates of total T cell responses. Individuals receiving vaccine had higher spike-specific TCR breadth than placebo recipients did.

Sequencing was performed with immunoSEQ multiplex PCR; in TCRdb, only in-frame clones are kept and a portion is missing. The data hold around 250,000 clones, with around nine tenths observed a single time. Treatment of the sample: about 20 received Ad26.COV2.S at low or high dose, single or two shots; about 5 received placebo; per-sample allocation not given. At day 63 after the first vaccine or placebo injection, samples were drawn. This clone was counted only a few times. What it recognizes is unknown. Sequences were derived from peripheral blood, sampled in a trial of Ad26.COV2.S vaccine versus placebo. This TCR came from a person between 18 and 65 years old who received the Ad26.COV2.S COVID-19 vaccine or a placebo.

The CDR3: CASSPGSGGAYETQYF. In nucleotides, the CDR3 is TGTGCCAGCAGCCCGGGGAGCGGGGGGGCCTATGAGACCCAGTACTTC. The gene calls are TRBV3-1 (or the pseudogene TRBV3-2) and TRBJ2-5; 10 positions match TRBD2. The V and J ends lost 4 bases and 5 bases, in that order; junction bases with no gene match: 10. There are 16 residues in the CDR3. The germline CDR1 and CDR2 sequences are LGHDT and YNNKEL (reference sequence).